Given below is one T cell receptor beta chain in context. The antigen is unknown. V trimming: 4 bases; J trimming: 5 bases; junction bases outside the gene matches: 11. The germline CDR1 and CDR2 sequences are LNHDA and SQIVND (reference sequence). The CDR3 has 15 residues. The data were obtained in a study of shared clonotypes between healthy human individuals. Study background: A donor's plate count was three for CD4 naive and three for CD4 memory; CD8 naive had two and CD8 memory one.

Generated by immunoSEQ multiplex PCR, the TCRdb table keeps only in-frame clones and is missing some. The sample includes millions of clones, roughly 91% of them seen just once. Naive CD8 cells comprised CD45RO-negative, CCR7-positively selected cells, excluding terminally differentiated effector memory CD45RA+ cells. Findings of the study overall: Compared with clonotypes that all four donors shared, non-shared clonotypes had lower generation probabilities.

The rearrangement joins TRBV19 to TRBJ2-7; 7 positions match TRBD1. This sequence originates from a man between 18 and 29 years old in good health. Some clones in this sample may be carry-over from other donors' samples. The sequenced sample consisted of naive CD8+ T cells from PBMCs. The CDR3 coding sequence is TGTGCCAGTAGTACAAACAGGGGTTCTTCCCACGAGCAGTACTTC. Protein product: CASSTNRGSSHEQYF.